This TCR beta chain derives from a study of T cell responses to AZD1222 COVID-19 vaccine. Study-wide results and caveats: Per reports, nearly half of all spike-specific TCRs target regions that are unmutated in variants. In all cases, repertoires were sampled only after the peak T cell response.

The assay was immunoSEQ multiplex PCR, and TCRdb's table has in-frame clones only and misses some. The sample holds about 140,000 clones, approximately 89% seen once. A note on this clone: Its specificity is unknown. The junction departs from germline at one end; a sequencing error may be responsible.

Germline CDR1 reads MGHDK; CDR2 reads SYGVNS. The CDR3 spans 13 residues. The TCR comes from an adult in good health. This chain uses TRBV25-1 with TRBJ1-5; D might be TRBD1 (6 bases). The material sequenced was peripheral blood, taken on day 0 of AZD1222 vaccination. The CDR3 DNA reads TGCGCCAAAGAGGGACAATTCAATCAGCCCCAGCATTTT. This translates into CAKEGQFNQPQHF.